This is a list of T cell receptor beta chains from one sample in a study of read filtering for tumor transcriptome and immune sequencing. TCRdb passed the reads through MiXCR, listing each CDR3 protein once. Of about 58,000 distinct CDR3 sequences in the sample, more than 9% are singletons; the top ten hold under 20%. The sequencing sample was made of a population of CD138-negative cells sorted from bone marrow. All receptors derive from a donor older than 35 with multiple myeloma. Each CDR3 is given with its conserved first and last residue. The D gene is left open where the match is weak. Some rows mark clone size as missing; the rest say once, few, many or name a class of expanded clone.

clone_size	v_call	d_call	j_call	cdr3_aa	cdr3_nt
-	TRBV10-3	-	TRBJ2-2	CAIRGGDGRNTGEQFF	TGTGCCATTCGCGGAGGAGACGGAAGGAACACCGGGGAGCAGTTTTTT
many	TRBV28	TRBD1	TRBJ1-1	CASSKQTGGTEAFF	TGTGCCAGCAGCAAACAGACAGGGGGCACTGAAGCTTTCTTT
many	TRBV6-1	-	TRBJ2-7	CASSEFYEQYF	TGTGCCAGCAGTGAATTCTACGAGCAGTACTTC
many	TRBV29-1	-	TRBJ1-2	CSFIRRGSGYGYTF	TGCAGCTTCATAAGAAGGGGGAGCGGCTATGGCTACACCTTC
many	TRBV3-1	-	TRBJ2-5	CASSRSGWETQYF	TGTGCCAGCAGCCGATCAGGATGGGAGACCCAGTACTTC
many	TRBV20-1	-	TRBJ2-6	CSARDLGANVLTF	TGCAGTGCTAGAGATCTTGGGGCCAACGTCCTGACTTTC
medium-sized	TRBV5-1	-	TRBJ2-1	CASSLAYRGQRGNEQFF	TGCGCCAGCAGCTTGGCTTATAGGGGACAGCGGGGCAATGAGCAGTTCTTC
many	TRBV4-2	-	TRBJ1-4	CASSQGGVVDEKLFF	TGTGCCAGCAGCCAAGGGGGGGTAGTCGATGAAAAACTGTTTTTT
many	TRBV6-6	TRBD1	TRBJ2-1	CASSIRQGWKFF	TGTGCCAGCAGCATCCGACAGGGATGGAAGTTCTTC
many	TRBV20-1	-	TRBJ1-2	CSATPLGVGYTF	TGCAGTGCTACCCCTCTGGGGGTAGGCTACACCTTC
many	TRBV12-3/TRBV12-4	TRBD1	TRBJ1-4	CASSPRRRQGLNEKLFF	TGTGCCAGCAGTCCCCGCCGAAGACAGGGTCTAAATGAAAAACTGTTTTTT
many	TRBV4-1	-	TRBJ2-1	CASSQDSSNEQFF	TGCGCCAGCAGCCAAGATTCGAGCAATGAGCAGTTCTTC
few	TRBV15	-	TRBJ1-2	CATSRVLEEIYGYTF	TGTGCCACCAGCAGAGTTCTAGAGGAAATCTATGGCTACACCTTC
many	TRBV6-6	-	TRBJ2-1	CASSYNRQYNEQFF	TGTGCCAGCAGTTACAACCGACAGTACAATGAGCAGTTCTTC
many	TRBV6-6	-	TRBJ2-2	CASSSTFTGELFF	TGTGCCAGCAGTTCAACCTTTACCGGGGAGCTGTTTTTT
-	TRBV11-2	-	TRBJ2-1	CASSLSRSEGQFF	TGTGCCAGCAGCTTGTCGAGGTCTGAGGGGCAGTTCTTC
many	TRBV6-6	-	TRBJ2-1	CASSYSSKGGGNEQFF	TGTGCCAGCAGTTACTCGAGCAAGGGCGGCGGCAATGAGCAGTTCTTC
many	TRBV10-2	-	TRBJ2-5	CASSEGLVGETQYF	TGCGCCAGCAGTGAGGGTTTGGTAGGAGAGACCCAGTACTTC
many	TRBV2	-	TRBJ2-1	CASSGEEGSYNEQFF	TGTGCCAGCAGTGGTGAGGAAGGCTCCTACAATGAGCAGTTCTTC
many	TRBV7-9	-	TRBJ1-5	CASSLGTGAYQPQHF	TGTGCCAGCAGCTTAGGGACGGGGGCTTATCAGCCCCAGCATTTT
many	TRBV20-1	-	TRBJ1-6	CSARVRGKNSPLHF	TGCAGTGCTAGAGTGAGAGGGAAAAATTCACCCCTCCACTTT
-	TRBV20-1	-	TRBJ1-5	CSARASVTGSQPQHF	TGCAGTGCTAGAGCATCGGTAACGGGAAGCCAGCCCCAGCATTTT
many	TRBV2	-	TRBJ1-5	CASSESTSNQPQHF	TGTGCCAGCAGTGAATCAACGAGCAATCAGCCCCAGCATTTT
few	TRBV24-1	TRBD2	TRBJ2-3	CATSETTSGRNTDTQYF	TGTGCCACCAGTGAAACGACTAGCGGGAGAAACACAGATACGCAGTATTTT
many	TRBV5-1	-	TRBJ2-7	CASSPKTDYEQYF	TGCGCCAGCAGCCCAAAGACAGATTACGAGCAGTACTTC
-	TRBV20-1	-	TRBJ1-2	CSAIGTNYGYTF	TGCAGTGCTATTGGGACTAACTATGGCTACACCTTC
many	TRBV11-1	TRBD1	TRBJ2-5	CASSYDREETQYF	TGTGCCAGCAGCTATGACAGGGAAGAGACCCAGTACTTC
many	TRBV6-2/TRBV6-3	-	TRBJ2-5	CASSRQETQYF	TGTGCCAGCAGTCGTCAAGAGACCCAGTACTTC
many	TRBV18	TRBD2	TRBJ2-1	CASSPRGEGSYNEQFF	TGTGCCAGCTCACCACGCGGGGAGGGGAGCTACAATGAGCAGTTCTTC
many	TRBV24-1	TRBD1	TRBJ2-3	CATSGTGTGGTDTQYF	TGTGCCACCAGTGGAACCGGGACAGGGGGCACAGATACGCAGTATTTT
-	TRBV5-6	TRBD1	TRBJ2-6	CASSYRDRGLSGANVLTF	TGTGCCAGCAGCTACCGGGACAGGGGGCTTTCTGGGGCCAACGTCCTGACTTTC
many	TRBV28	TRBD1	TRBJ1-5	CASTRGGISNQPQHF	TGTGCCAGCACCAGGGGGGGGATTAGCAATCAGCCCCAGCATTTT
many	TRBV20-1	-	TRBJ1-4	CSARGRFEKLFF	TGCAGTGCTAGGGGCAGGTTTGAAAAACTGTTTTTT
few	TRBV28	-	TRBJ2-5	CASRGDVRETQYF	TGTGCCAGCCGCGGGGATGTTAGAGAGACCCAGTACTTC
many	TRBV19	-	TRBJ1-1	CASSITRGRTEAFF	TGTGCCAGTAGTATAACCAGGGGACGAACTGAAGCTTTCTTT
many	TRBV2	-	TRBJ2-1	CASRKEQYNEQFF	TGTGCCAGCAGGAAAGAACAATACAATGAGCAGTTCTTC
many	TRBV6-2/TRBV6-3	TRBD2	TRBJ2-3	CASSYQRGGTDTQYF	TGTGCCAGCAGTTACCAGCGGGGGGGCACAGATACGCAGTATTTT
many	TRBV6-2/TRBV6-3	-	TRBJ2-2	CASRPILGELFF	TGTGCCAGCAGGCCAATACTCGGGGAGCTGTTTTTT
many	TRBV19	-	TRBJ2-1	CASSPPTSSSYRDNYNEQFF	TGTGCCAGTAGTCCACCAACGTCCTCGAGTTATCGAGATAACTACAATGAGCAGTTCTTC
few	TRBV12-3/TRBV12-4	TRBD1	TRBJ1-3	CASSTRGVSGNTIYF	TGTGCCAGCAGTACCAGGGGGGTTTCTGGAAACACCATATATTTT
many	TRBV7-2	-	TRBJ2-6	CASSLPRGANVLTF	TGTGCCAGCAGCTTGCCCCGTGGGGCCAACGTCCTGACTTTC